This TCR beta chain was identified in a study of blood T cell repertoires in COVID-19. As for the study in general: Both acute and convalescent COVID-19 samples were obtained from the United States, Italy and Spain.

CDR3 length: 14 amino acids. Trimming removed 7 bases at V and 4 bases at J, with 16 bases between. The germline V gene has CDR1 MDHEN and CDR2 SYDVKM. In the original workflow: Nucleated cell counts were estimated from reference gene primer amplification. TCRdb's copy holds only in-frame clones and misses some; the assay was immunoSEQ multiplex PCR. V and J calls and clone size are given by that table; D and trimming were obtained from the DNA. Altogether 130,000 or so clones are present, about four fifths being singletons, with the ten largest covering roughly 1.5%. In regard to this clone: This sample also contains other DNA sequences that code for the same CDR3.

The chain carries TRBV28 and TRBJ2-5; possibly TRBD1 for D (7 bases). Sequencing was performed on peripheral blood. The TCR originated in a human donor in a cohort sampled during active COVID-19. CDR3 protein: CASISGGLGETQYF. CDR3 nucleotide sequence: TGTGCCAGCATATCAGGGGGGCTGGGAGAGACCCAGTACTTC.